This TCR beta chain is from a study of blood T cell repertoires in COVID-19. Measured with immunoSEQ multiplex PCR; TCRdb has only the in-frame clones, and not every one. The sample contains about 97,000 clones, around 94% of which appear only once. With 2 bases removed from V and 6 bases from J, the gap between germline ends came to 11 bases. Germline CDR1 is SGHTA and CDR2 is FQGTGA. CDR3 length equals 14 residues. In its sample, this clone was seen once. Input material: peripheral blood. The TCR was taken from a man aged 50-59 years with active COVID-19. The V and J genes are TRBV7-3 and TRBJ2-1, with a weak D call TRBD2 (6 bases). The CDR3 here is CASSLRRESNEQFF. CDR3 nucleotide sequence: TGTGCCAGCAGCTTACGGAGGGAAAGCAATGAGCAGTTCTTC.